This T cell receptor beta chain is from a study of cytomegalovirus exposure and HLA in healthy donors. Looking at the study overall: The roughly 120 validation repertoires used the same platform as the roughly 620 first-cohort repertoires, a later analysis reported. Study results and limitations: Cytomegalovirus status was reportedly diagnosed by the classifier with high specificity and sensitivity. Despite most TCR sequences being rare, some public TCRs occurred in many donors.

The CDR3 spans 18 residues. V lost 0 bases, J lost 0 bases, and 16 bases lay in between. Germline lookup yields CDR1 LGHNA and CDR2 YNFKEQ. Separate from the roughly 700-subject first cohort was the roughly 130-subject validation cohort, to which the donors belonged. For this clone: What it recognizes is unknown.

Assay: immunoSEQ multiplex PCR; the TCRdb copy retains only in-frame clones and omits some. The sample lists roughly 90,000 clones, roughly 85% occurring once. The chain joins TRBV4-2 to TRBJ2-3; D perhaps matches TRBD2 (5 bases). Sequencing used PBMCs. The sequence came from a man younger than 35 in good health and CMV-seropositive. The CDR3 nucleotides read TGTGCCAGCAGCCAAGACTCACTTATAGCGTCTAGCACAGATACGCAGTATTTT. Translating gives CASSQDSLIASSTDTQYF.